Listed here are 13 T cell receptor beta chains from one sample, sequenced in a study of shared clonotypes between healthy human individuals (dated by TCRdb to 2018 to 2020). Receptors were amplified or captured by the immunoSEQ multiplex PCR assay. The clones in this table, taken by TCRdb from immuneACCESS, are in-frame only. Not every clone is retained; where verified, under half of the shortfall comes from an unresolved V gene, and the cause of the rest is unknown. Across this sample there are roughly 1,000,000 clones, with approximately 80% seen only once. Under 0.8% of the sample is in the top ten clones. The specimen was memory CD4+ T cells from PBMCs. Sample cell subset or site, as interpreted from the label and publication: CD45RA-negative fraction. The source of these receptors is a man aged 18 to 35 in good health. Some clones in this sample may be carry-over from other donors' samples.

V and J are TRBV28 and TRBJ2-7; D is unclear. The CDR3 sequence is 12 residues long. V lost 7 bases and J 3 bases, leaving 10 bases between the germline ends. Germline V gives CDR1 MDHEN, CDR2 SYDVKM. Here the CDR3 reads CASNSAYYEQYF. CDR3 sequence (DNA): TGTGCCAGCAATTCGGCTTACTACGAGCAGTACTTC.

J is TRBJ2-7 and V is TRBV12-5; D perhaps matches TRBD1 (6 bases). The V and J ends lost 1 base and 0 bases respectively, with 13 bases between them. This CDR3 is 16 amino acids long. Germline CDR1 and CDR2: LGHNT and FRNRAP. The CDR3 protein is CASGLAWTEFSYEQYF. The CDR3 coding sequence is TGTGCTAGTGGTTTGGCGTGGACAGAGTTCTCCTACGAGCAGTACTTC.

In DNA, the CDR3 is TGCGCCAGCGGCAAAGGACAGGGGATTTCGGATACGCAGTATTTT. Protein: CASGKGQGISDTQYF. The genes are TRBV5-1 and TRBJ2-3; 9 nucleotides align to TRBD1. The germline V gene encodes CDR1 SGHRS and CDR2 YFSETQ. The ends lost 7 bases at V and 6 bases at J; junction bases unmatched: 12. The CDR3 sequence is 15 residues long.

Of note for this clone: Different DNA sequences within this sample yield the same CDR3. The chain links TRBV7-2 to TRBJ1-5, with a possible D match to TRBD1 (5 bases). The CDR3 extends over 13 amino acids. Germline V gene lookup returns CDR1 SGHTA and CDR2 FQGNSA. V lost 3 bases, J lost 4 bases, and 7 bases lay in between. CDR3 in amino acids: CASSFRDNQPQHF. The CDR3 DNA reads as TGTGCCAGCAGCTTCAGGGATAATCAGCCCCAGCATTTT.

V is TRBV7-3 and J is TRBJ2-1, with D perhaps TRBD1 (7 bases). Trimming shortened V by 4 bases and J by 8 bases, and 12 bases separated the two germline ends. CDR3 length equals 13 residues. Germline values: CDR1 SGHTA, CDR2 FQGTGA. The CDR3 spells CASSSGGGDEQFF. In nucleotides, the CDR3 is TGTGCCAGCAGCTCCGGAGGGGGCGATGAGCAGTTCTTC.

The rearrangement joins TRBV18 to TRBJ1-5; TRBD1 matches at 9 bases. Germline CDR1 KGHSH, CDR2 LQKENI. V dropped 4 bases and J dropped 7; count of bases not matched to a gene: 14. This CDR3 has 17 residues. CDR3 DNA: TGTGCCAGCTCACTATATCCCGGGACAGGGAGGAACCAGCCCCAGCATTTT. Amino acids: CASSLYPGTGRNQPQHF.

This clone was picked up a small number of times. The genes are TRBV7-9 and TRBJ1-1; D unclear. The CDR3 runs 13 residues. Per germline, CDR1 SEHNR and CDR2 FQNEAQ (reference sequence). Trimming removed 4 bases from V and 5 bases from J, with 11 bases in between. Written as DNA, the CDR3 is TGTGCCAGCAGCTCCCAAGCGGAGACTGAAGCTTTCTTT. The encoded protein is CASSSQAETEAFF.

The chain recombines TRBV7-9 with TRBJ2-5, with D possibly being TRBD1 (6 bases). The better agreement between TRBJ2-7 and the DNA end casts doubt on the J call. This CDR3 comprises 13 residues. CDR1 and CDR2 from the germline V gene are SEHNR and FQNEAQ (reference sequence). The CDR3 coding sequence is TGTGCCAGCAGCTCCAGGGGTGGCTACGAGCAGTACTTC. Translation: CASSSRGGYEQYF.

This clone has just a few counts. The same CDR3 arises from other DNA sequences in this sample as well. V usage is TRBV18 and J usage is TRBJ1-1, with no clear D. CDR1 is KGHSH and CDR2 is LQKENI in the germline V gene. The germline V and J ends were trimmed by 5 bases and 2 bases, with 9 bases remaining between them. The CDR3 consists of 13 residues. The CDR3 protein is CASSGAVNTEAFF. DNA of the CDR3: TGTGCCAGCTCAGGAGCAGTCAACACTGAAGCTTTCTTT.

This clone was seen once. V and J are TRBV4-3 and TRBJ1-2; TRBD1 is a possible D gene (5 bases). The CDR3 is 17 amino acids. Trimming pared 0 bases from V and 4 bases from J, leaving 18 bases between. The germline gives CDR1 LGHNA, CDR2 YSLEER. CDR3 DNA: TGCGCCAGCAGCCAAGATTTAGGCGCCAGGGCCCTCTATGGCTACACCTTC. Translation gives CASSQDLGARALYGYTF.

CDR3 sequence reads: CASSFSGSDGYTF. The CDR3 DNA is TGCGCCAGCAGCTTTTCAGGGAGTGATGGCTACACCTTC. V is TRBV5-1 and J is TRBJ1-2, with D maybe TRBD1 (5 bases). The CDR3 sequence is 13 residues long. CDR1 and CDR2 (germline): SGHRS, YFSETQ. V was shortened by 2 bases and J by 6 bases, with 11 bases between the two germline ends.

The chain links TRBV2 to TRBJ2-5; D might be TRBD1 or TRBD2, each matching 6 bases. This CDR3 contains 15 residues. Between the trimmed V and J ends, which lost 6 bases and 5 bases, there was a span of 19 bases. The germline CDR1 and CDR2 sequences are SNHLY and FYNNEI. The CDR3 protein is CASSLRERRGETQYF. For the CDR3, the DNA is TGTGCCAGCAGCTTGAGGGAGCGGAGGGGGGAGACCCAGTACTTC.

V and J are TRBV7-8 and TRBJ1-4, with D possibly being TRBD1 (5 bases). The length of the CDR3 is 16 residues. CDR1 is SGHVS, CDR2 FQNEAQ, per germline. V lost 5 bases, J lost 3 bases, and 16 bases lay in between. The CDR3 nucleotides read TGTGCCAGCAGCGTTCGGGACTTCCTTCCTAATGAAAAACTGTTTTTT. Its protein is CASSVRDFLPNEKLFF.